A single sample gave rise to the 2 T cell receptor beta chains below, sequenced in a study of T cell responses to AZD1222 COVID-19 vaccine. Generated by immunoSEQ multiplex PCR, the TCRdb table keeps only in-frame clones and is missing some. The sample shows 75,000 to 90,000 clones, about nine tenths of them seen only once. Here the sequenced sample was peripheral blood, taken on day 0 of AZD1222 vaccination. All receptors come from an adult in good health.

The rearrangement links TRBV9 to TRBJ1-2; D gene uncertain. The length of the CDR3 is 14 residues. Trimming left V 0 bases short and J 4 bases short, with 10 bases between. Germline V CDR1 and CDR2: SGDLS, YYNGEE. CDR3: CASSVGGGSYGYTF. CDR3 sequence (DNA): TGTGCCAGCAGCGTAGGAGGAGGGTCCTATGGCTACACCTTC.

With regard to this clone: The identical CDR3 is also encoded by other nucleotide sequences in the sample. The CDR3 nucleotides read TGTGCCAGTAGTATTTTGGGTGATCAGCCCCAGCATTTT. Its protein product is CASSILGDQPQHF. The rearrangement uses TRBV19 and TRBJ1-5; D not certain. Trimming took off 3 bases at V and 5 bases at J, with 8 bases between the two ends. The CDR3 runs to 13 residues. The germline CDR1 and CDR2 sequences are LNHDA and SQIVND (reference sequence).